Listed here are 28 T cell receptor beta chains from one sample, sequenced in a study of beta chain features in type 1 diabetes. The study reverse transcribed the entire isolated RNA, so it sequenced expressed TCRB transcripts. Measured with immunoSEQ multiplex PCR; TCRdb has only the in-frame clones, and not every one. The top ten clones hold roughly 2% of a sample with roughly 150,000 clones, 11% of them seen once. The sequenced sample consisted of central memory CD4+ T cells from blood. The receptors derive from a man aged 18 to 30 in good health.

This clone was seen a few times. The rearrangement uses TRBV23-1 and TRBJ2-7, with 8 bases matching TRBD1. TRBV23-1 is placed among ORFs of uncertain function. This CDR3 spans 15 amino acids. Germline trimming cut 1 base from V and 6 bases from J; bases unmatched to any gene: 8. In DNA form, the CDR3 reads TGCGCCAGCAGTCAATTTGGGACAGGACCCCTCGAGCAGTACTTC. Its translation is CASSQFGTGPLEQYF.

Many counts were recorded for this clone. The rearrangement joins TRBV10-3 to TRBJ1-1, with 7 bases matching TRBD1. The CDR3 runs 11 residues. Germline CDR1 ENHRY, CDR2 SYGVKD. V gave up 6 bases and J gave up 7 bases; unmatched junction bases: 2. CDR3 bases: TGTGCCATCAGCCGGGACAGTGAAGCTTTCTTT. This translates into CAISRDSEAFF.

The genes are TRBV25-1 and TRBJ1-2, with D perhaps TRBD1 (5 bases). Germline-derived CDR1 and CDR2 are MGHDK and SYGVNS. The CDR3 is made up of 14 amino acids. V was trimmed by 6 bases and J by 4 bases, leaving 15 bases between them. The CDR3: CASSGAGRSYGYTF. CDR3 in DNA: TGTGCCAGCAGCGGGGCGGGACGGAGCTATGGCTACACCTTC.

This chain connects TRBV5-4 to TRBJ1-2; D might be TRBD1 (5 bases). The V gene's germline CDR1 is SGHNT and CDR2 YYREEE (reference sequence). Trimming cost V 4 bases and J 4 bases, with 17 bases left between them. The CDR3 length is 15 residues. This CDR3 reads CASSQGQDYAYGYTF. CDR3 nucleotides: TGTGCCAGCAGCCAGGGTCAGGACTATGCCTATGGCTACACCTTC.

This clone was counted many times. The V and J genes are TRBV20-1 and TRBJ1-2, with D unresolved. The CDR3 is made up of 10 amino acids. Germline V gene data show CDR1 as DFQATT and CDR2 as SNEGSKA (reference sequence). The ends were cut back, 7 bases at V and 6 bases at J, with 9 bases in the middle. In nucleotides, the CDR3 is TGCAGTGTCGGCAGCAATGGCTACACCTTC. Protein: CSVGSNGYTF.

The rearrangement uses TRBV14 and TRBJ1-2, with D maybe TRBD1 (5 bases). Per germline, CDR1 SGHDN and CDR2 FVKESK. The V gene lost 4 bases and the J gene lost 8 bases, with 17 bases spanning the gap. This CDR3 is built from 14 residues. CDR3: CASSPRRGSHGYTF. CDR3 sequence (DNA): TGTGCCAGCAGCCCCAGACGGGGGAGCCACGGCTACACCTTC. Drawing the rest from reference TRBV14 and TRBJ1-2, the complete variable domain is EAGVTQFPSHSVIEKGQTVTLRCDPISGHDNLYWYRRVMGKEIKFLLHFVKESKQDESGMPNNRFLAERTGGTYSTLKVQPAELEDSGVYFCASSPRRGSHGYTFGSGTRLTVV.

The chain links TRBV7-9 to TRBJ1-1; the D is unclear. Trimming shortened V by 5 bases and J by 5 bases, and 9 bases separated the two germline ends. This CDR3 contains 12 residues. Germline V lookup: CDR1 SEHNR, CDR2 FQNEAQ (reference sequence). CDR3 nucleotides: TGTGCCAGCAGCGGAGGACGGACTGAAGCTTTCTTT. Its protein is CASSGGRTEAFF.

This clone occurred a few times. The chain uses TRBV5-1 and TRBJ2-5; D gene ambiguous. The germline CDR1 and CDR2 sequences are SGHRS and YFSETQ. Trimming shortened V by 2 bases and J by 1 base, and 6 bases separated the two germline ends. The CDR3 loop spans 13 amino acids. CDR3 DNA sequence: TGCGCCAGCAGCTTCGGGTTCCAAGAGACCCAGTACTTC. Its translation: CASSFGFQETQYF.

In this sample, this clone turned up a few times. The chain recombines TRBV9 with TRBJ1-2, with D perhaps matching TRBD1 (5 bases). Trimming pared 4 bases from V and 0 bases from J, leaving 7 bases between. Germline assignment: CDR1 SGDLS and CDR2 YYNGEE. CDR3 length: 13 amino acids. This CDR3 reads CASSRDANYGYTF. CDR3 in DNA: TGTGCCAGCAGCCGGGACGCTAACTATGGCTACACCTTC.

This clone was found many times. This sequence joins TRBV4-1 and TRBJ2-7, with 11 bases fitting TRBD2. V was pared by 9 bases and J by 1 base, with 5 bases of the junction left unmatched. The V gene's germline CDR1 is MGHRA and CDR2 YSYEKL. The CDR3 is made up of 14 amino acids. CDR3: CASGLAGDSYEQYF. As DNA, the CDR3 is TGCGCCAGTGGACTAGCGGGTGATTCCTACGAGCAGTACTTC.

The J gene is TRBJ2-7, the V gene TRBV28, with 8 bases that match TRBD2. In germline, CDR1 is MDHEN, CDR2 SYDVKM. The CDR3 runs to 11 residues. After removal of 6 bases from V and 6 bases from J, the junction contained 1 base not matched to a gene. The CDR3 is CASRLAVEQYF. CDR3 sequence (DNA): TGTGCCAGCAGACTAGCGGTCGAGCAGTACTTC.

This clone was counted only a few times. The chain combines TRBV30 with TRBJ1-4; D remains ambiguous. The CDR3 spans 14 residues. The ends were cut back, 0 bases at V and 1 base at J, with 6 bases in the middle. CDR1 is GTSNPN and CDR2 is SVGIG in the germline V gene (reference sequence). The CDR3 bases are TGTGCCTGGAGTGTGTCAGAAACTAATGAAAAACTGTTTTTT. It encodes CAWSVSETNEKLFF.

This clone turned up a few times. The chain combines TRBV9 with TRBJ2-3; D is uncertain. This CDR3 region has 15 residues. V lost 0 bases, J lost 2 bases, and 10 bases lay in between. Germline V gene lookup returns CDR1 SGDLS and CDR2 YYNGEE. The CDR3 DNA is TGTGCCAGCAGCGTAGCTCCTTCCTCCACAGATACGCAGTATTTT. Residues: CASSVAPSSTDTQYF.

This chain links TRBV5-4 with TRBJ2-5, with D possibly TRBD2 on 5 matching bases. V was shortened by 4 bases and J by 5 bases, with 12 bases between the two germline ends. This CDR3 has 13 amino acids. CDR1 and CDR2 from the germline V gene are SGHNT and YYREEE (reference sequence). CDR3 protein: CASSPEGRETQYF. The DNA of the CDR3 is TGTGCCAGCAGCCCAGAGGGTAGGGAGACCCAGTACTTC. Based on the CDR3 plus reference TRBV5-4 and TRBJ2-5, the full variable domain is ETGVTQSPTHLIKTRGQQVTLRCSSQSGHNTVSWYQQALGQGPQFIFQYYREEENGRGNFPPRFSGLQFPNYSSELNVNALELDDSALYLCASSPEGRETQYFGPGTRLLVL.

V is TRBV5-6 and J is TRBJ2-3; 7 bases are shared with TRBD2. Germline V CDR1 and CDR2: SGHDT, YYEEEE. This CDR3 comprises 14 residues. Unmatched junction bases numbered 1, after V lost 3 bases and J lost 0 bases. CDR3 loop: CASSSSGSTDTQYF. CDR3 sequence (DNA): TGTGCCAGCAGCTCTAGCGGAAGCACAGATACGCAGTATTTT.

This rearrangement joins TRBV28 to TRBJ2-7; D is uncertain. V shed 4 bases and J shed 0 bases, with 19 bases lying between them. The CDR3 extends over 17 amino acids. The germline gives CDR1 MDHEN, CDR2 SYDVKM. DNA for the CDR3: TGTGCCAGCAGTTCACGTCGAAAGCGCATCAGCTCCTACGAGCAGTACTTC. Protein: CASSSRRKRISSYEQYF. Full variable domain (missing parts from reference TRBV28 and TRBJ2-7): DVKVTQSSRYLVKRTGEKVFLECVQDMDHENMFWYRQDPGLGLRLIYFSYDVKMKEKGDIPEGYSVSREKKERFSLILESASTNQTSMYLCASSSRRKRISSYEQYFGPGTRLTVT.

This clone was found a few times. V is TRBV6-5 and J is TRBJ2-1, with 7 bases that match TRBD2. Trimming at V came to 6 bases and at J to 12 bases, leaving 11 bases not matched to a gene. CDR1 and CDR2 from the germline V gene are MNHEY and SVGAGI. The CDR3 totals 13 residues. CDR3 bases: TGTGCCAGCAGCCAACCCTCGACTAGCACGCAGTTCTTC. Translated: CASSQPSTSTQFF.

The rearrangement uses TRBV4-3 and TRBJ2-7; maybe TRBD2 (5 bases). Germline lookup yields CDR1 LGHNA and CDR2 YSLEER. The CDR3 spans 14 residues. V lost 5 bases, J lost 4 bases, and 15 bases lay in between. This CDR3 is CASSTEDWSYEQYF. The CDR3, as DNA: TGCGCCAGCAGCACCGAGGACTGGAGTTACGAGCAGTACTTC.

V gene TRBV5-6 combines with J gene TRBJ2-2; D may be TRBD1 (6 bases). The CDR3 is 15 residues long. The germline gives CDR1 SGHDT, CDR2 YYEEEE. V lost 2 bases, J lost 5 bases, and 13 bases lay in between. This chain's CDR3 is CASSFVQGATGELFF. CDR3 DNA: TGTGCCAGCAGCTTTGTACAGGGAGCGACCGGGGAGCTGTTTTTT.

The V gene is TRBV2, the J gene TRBJ2-2; tentatively, D is TRBD1 or TRBD2 (6 bases each). V was pared by 11 bases and J by 5 bases, with 18 bases between. The CDR3 runs to 14 residues. Germline values: CDR1 SNHLY, CDR2 FYNNEI. This CDR3 reads CACKGGGGTGELFF. CDR3 coding DNA: TGTGCCTGCAAAGGGGGAGGCGGGACCGGGGAGCTGTTTTTT.

This clone was counted a few times. The rearrangement uses TRBV29-1 and TRBJ2-7; 8 nucleotides align to TRBD1. Trimming cost V 3 bases and J 7 bases; bases outside gene matches: 8. Germline CDR1 reads SQVTM; CDR2 reads ANQGSEA. The CDR3 length is 13 residues. The CDR3 DNA is TGCAGCGTTGATCGAACAGGGGGAAGGGAGCAGTACTTC. Protein product: CSVDRTGGREQYF.

The chain employs TRBV25-1 and TRBJ2-1; the D is unclear. V dropped 0 bases and J dropped 1 base, with 10 bases sitting between them. The CDR3 extends over 16 amino acids. Germline CDR1 is MGHDK and CDR2 is SYGVNS. CDR3: CASSEYASSSYNEQFF. CDR3 bases: TGTGCCAGCAGTGAATACGCGTCTTCTTCCTACAATGAGCAGTTCTTC.

This clone was observed a few times. The chain uses TRBV7-2 and TRBJ2-2; possible D gene TRBD2, 6 bases. The CDR3 totals 16 residues. V gave up 4 bases and J gave up 0 bases, with 12 bases separating them. Germline V gene lookup returns CDR1 SGHTA and CDR2 FQGNSA. The CDR3 sequence is CASSYGRGSNTGELFF. In DNA, the CDR3 is TGTGCCAGCAGCTACGGTCGGGGGTCGAACACCGGGGAGCTGTTTTTT.

This clone was found a few times. The chain has TRBV5-1 and TRBJ2-5; TRBD1 might be the D (5 bases). The germline CDR1 and CDR2 sequences are SGHRS and YFSETQ. Deletions cut 5 bases from V and 1 base from J, with 12 bases between. The CDR3 length is 14 residues. The CDR3 sequence: CASRPGHGQETQYF. CDR3 nucleotide sequence: TGCGCCAGCAGACCCGGACATGGCCAAGAGACCCAGTACTTC.

The chain employs TRBV7-2 and TRBJ1-1; the match to TRBD1 covers 10 bases. The CDR3 runs 13 residues. The V segment lost 5 bases and the J segment 11 bases; nucleotides outside the gene matches: 8. Germline V gene data show CDR1 as SGHTA and CDR2 as FQGNSA. The CDR3 loop reads CASSTPGQGRAFF. The CDR3 DNA sequence: TGTGCCAGCAGCACACCGGGACAGGGGAGGGCTTTCTTT. Using reference TRBV7-2 and TRBJ1-1 for the parts outside the CDR3, the full variable domain is GAGVSQSPSNKVTEKGKDVELRCDPISGHTALYWYRQSLGQGLEFLIYFQGNSAPDKSGLPSDRFSAERTGGSVSTLTIQRTQQEDSAVYLCASSTPGQGRAFFGQGTRLTVV.

This clone was found many times. The CDR3 nucleotides are TGTGCCAGCACTAAGGCACACAGTATGAGTGCATCGAACACTGAAGCTTTCTTT. This codes for CASTKAHSMSASNTEAFF. The chain recombines TRBV2 with TRBJ1-1; D unclear. The CDR3 has 18 amino acids. Germline values: CDR1 SNHLY, CDR2 FYNNEI. V lost 7 bases and J lost 1, with 25 bases in between. Combining the CDR3 with reference TRBV2 and TRBJ1-1 gives the whole variable domain EPEVTQTPSHQVTQMGQEVILRCVPISNHLYFYWYRQILGQKVEFLVSFYNNEISEKSEIFDDQFSVERPDGSNFTLKIRSTKLEDSAMYFCASTKAHSMSASNTEAFFGQGTRLTVV.

V gene TRBV15 combines with J gene TRBJ1-4; D is uncertain. The germline CDR1 and CDR2 sequences are LNHNV and YYDKDF (reference sequence). The V end was cut by 6 bases, the J end by 8 bases, with 16 bases between. CDR3 size: 14 residues. CDR3 residues: CATRPTALNEKLFF. CDR3 in DNA: TGTGCCACCAGGCCGACGGCCTTAAACGAAAAACTGTTTTTT.

Only a few counts were recorded for this clone. The rearrangement uses TRBV21-1 and TRBJ1-2. TRBV21-1 is labeled a pseudogene. This CDR3 contains 14 residues. CDR3 nucleotide sequence: TGTGCCAGCAGCAAAGGGTCCGGAAACTATGGCTACACCTTC. Its protein product is CASSKGSGNYGYTF.